Detailed here is one T cell receptor (beta chain). The data were taken from a study of blood T cell repertoires in COVID-19. Turning to the study itself: Spain, Italy and the United States supplied samples that represented acute and convalescent COVID-19. PBMCs, B-cell-depleted T cells, or T cells were the source of the cDNA or gDNA that made up the material.

V gave up 6 bases and J gave up 4 bases, with 19 bases separating them. Germline V CDR1 and CDR2: SGHRS, YFSETQ. The CDR3 runs 15 residues. In the authors' workflow: Counts of nucleated cells, estimated from reference gene primer amplification, were obtained. Measured with immunoSEQ multiplex PCR; TCRdb has only the in-frame clones, and not every one. Clone size and V and J calls were adopted from that table, with D and trimming inferred from the DNA. The sample has some 200,000 clones, more than 75% seen once. The sequencing sample was made of peripheral blood. This chain uses TRBV5-1 with TRBJ1-1; D possibly corresponds to TRBD1 (5 bases). The sequence derives from a man over 45 with acute or convalescent COVID-19. CDR3 in DNA: TGCGCCAGCATTGGGGCCGGGGCGGGGCCCACTGAAGCTTTCTTT. This codes for CASIGAGAGPTEAFF.